The entry below gives a single TCR beta chain sequence along with its context. In Cohort 3, a recovered donor had either two negative PCRs, clearance, or symptom resolution. CDR1 and CDR2 (germline): SGHDT, YYEEEE. The CDR3 spans 14 residues. The junction had 5 bases not matched to a gene; V was cut back by 4 bases and J by 2 bases. The source of the sample is a study of blood T cell repertoires in COVID-19. The repertoire was sequenced with immunoSEQ multiplex PCR; TCRdb's copy has only in-frame clones and lacks some. Among over 250,000 clones listed, approximately 89% were seen once. The chain carries TRBV5-6 and TRBJ1-2; 7 nucleotides line up with TRBD1. This receptor was identified in a woman aged 55-75 years who had recovered from COVID-19. The source material was PBMCs or T cells enriched from blood (not recorded which). The CDR3 is CASSRGPNNYGYTF. CDR3 in DNA: TGTGCCAGCAGCAGGGGGCCCAACAACTATGGCTACACCTTC.